This TCR beta chain was recorded in a study of T cell changes during pregnancy in multiple sclerosis. Only in-frame clones appear in the TCRdb table, and some are missing; sequencing was by immunoSEQ multiplex PCR. The sample holds under 85,000 clones, roughly nine tenths seen once. The CDR3 loop spans 15 amino acids. CDR1 is MNHNS and CDR2 is SASEGT in the germline V gene. The V gene end was trimmed by 4 bases and the J gene end by 6 bases; junction bases not matched to a gene: 8. This chain uses TRBV6-1 with TRBJ1-4; the match to TRBD1 covers 7 bases. The sequence was obtained from a female donor with multiple sclerosis, enrolled in a pregnancy study. The sample consisted of CD4+ T cells from peripheral blood mononuclear cells, taken before pregnancy. This CDR3 is CASSVTPGQYEKLFF. In DNA form, the CDR3 reads TGTGCCAGCAGTGTCACCCCGGGACAGTATGAAAAACTGTTTTTT.